Below are 27 T cell receptor beta chains sequenced from a single sample in a study of blood T cell repertoires in COVID-19. Clones were read by immunoSEQ multiplex PCR, and TCRdb kept only the in-frame ones, dropping some. The repertoire holds 200,000 to 250,000 clones, with over 80% as singletons. Source material: peripheral blood. These receptors came from a man aged 30 to 45 with COVID-19, enrolled during active disease.

The chain has TRBV4-3 and TRBJ2-3; 9 bases agree with TRBD2. The CDR3 extends over 16 amino acids. The V segment lost 0 bases and the J segment 0 bases; nucleotides outside the gene matches: 1. CDR1 is LGHNA and CDR2 is YSLEER in the germline V gene. CDR3 residues: CASSQEAGGSTDTQYF. The CDR3 nucleotides are TGCGCCAGCAGCCAAGAGGCGGGAGGGAGCACAGATACGCAGTATTTT.

The chain carries TRBV4-1 and TRBJ2-7; 10 bases align to TRBD1. V gave up 4 bases and J gave up 3 bases; unmatched junction bases: 12. Per the germline V gene, CDR1 is MGHRA and CDR2 is YSYEKL. The CDR3 is 17 amino acids. CDR3 protein: CASSPRQGASLDYEQYF. The CDR3 DNA reads as TGCGCCAGCAGCCCAAGACAGGGGGCGAGTTTGGACTACGAGCAGTACTTC.

The chain has TRBV28 and TRBJ1-5; D possibly corresponds to TRBD1 (5 bases). The germline V gene encodes CDR1 MDHEN and CDR2 SYDVKM. The germline V and J ends were trimmed by 2 bases and 7 bases, with 12 bases remaining between them. This CDR3 region has 14 residues. The CDR3 DNA reads TGTGCCAGCAGTTTAGGCGGGGGAGGACAGCCCCAGCATTTT. Amino acid sequence: CASSLGGGGQPQHF.

Only one count was recorded for this clone. The CDR3 protein is CATGLAGDYEQYF. CDR3 coding DNA: TGTGCCACCGGACTAGCGGGCGACTACGAGCAGTACTTC. The chain couples TRBV24-1 to TRBJ2-7, with TRBD2 identical over 11 bases. Trimming took 9 bases from V and 3 from J; bases not matched to a gene: 3. CDR1 is KGHDR, CDR2 SFDVKD, per germline. This CDR3 comprises 13 residues.

V is TRBV6-5 and J is TRBJ1-6; 7 nucleotides agree with TRBD1. The CDR3 length is 13 residues. The J segment lost 6 bases and the V segment lost 8 bases, leaving 4 bases of the junction unmatched. CDR1 is MNHEY, CDR2 SVGAGI, per germline. This chain's CDR3 is CASSGQANSPLHF. The DNA for the CDR3 is TGTGCCAGCTCCGGACAGGCTAATTCACCCCTCCACTTT.

The chain is built from TRBV5-6 and TRBJ2-3; 9 nucleotides line up with TRBD1. Per germline, CDR1 SGHDT and CDR2 YYEEEE. There are 15 residues in the CDR3. The V gene end was trimmed by 4 bases and the J gene end by 3 bases; junction bases not matched to a gene: 6. This chain's CDR3 is CASSNRGRRTDTQYF. The CDR3 DNA follows: TGTGCCAGCAGCAACAGGGGGCGCCGAACAGATACGCAGTATTTT.

The rearrangement joins TRBV3-1 (or the pseudogene TRBV3-2) to TRBJ2-3; tentative D call: TRBD2 (5 bases). Germline V gene sequence: CDR1 LGHDT, CDR2 YNNKEL (reference sequence). The CDR3 contains 14 residues. Trimming took off 5 bases at V and 3 bases at J, with 12 bases between the two ends. CDR3 sequence: CASSIYRDTDTQYF. In nucleotides, the CDR3 is TGTGCCAGCAGCATCTACCGGGATACAGATACGCAGTATTTT.

The J gene is TRBJ1-2, the V gene TRBV7-9; D is perhaps TRBD1 (6 bases). V lost 2 bases and J 4 bases, leaving 11 bases between the germline ends. The germline gives CDR1 SEHNR, CDR2 FQNEAQ (reference sequence). The CDR3 extends over 14 amino acids. CDR3 amino acids: CASSLQQGSYGYTF. Here the CDR3 DNA reads TGTGCCAGCAGCTTACAGCAGGGGTCCTATGGCTACACCTTC.

The genes are TRBV18 and TRBJ1-2; 7 positions match TRBD1. The CDR3 has 16 amino acids. V lost 3 bases and J lost 4; bases outside the gene matches: 11. Germline-derived CDR1 and CDR2 are KGHSH and LQKENI. The CDR3 sequence is CASSPEQGTSIYGYTF. The CDR3 DNA sequence: TGTGCCAGCTCACCTGAACAGGGGACCTCCATCTATGGCTACACCTTC.

V is TRBV2 and J is TRBJ2-7; a weak D match, TRBD2 (6 bases). The V gene lost 4 bases and the J gene lost 3 bases, with 10 bases spanning the gap. The CDR3 length is 13 residues. CDR1 is SNHLY and CDR2 is FYNNEI in the germline V gene. CDR3 bases: TGTGCCAGCAGTGCCGGGGGACGCTACGAGCAGTACTTC. It encodes CASSAGGRYEQYF. Full variable domain (remainder filled in from reference TRBV2 and TRBJ2-7): EPEVTQTPSHQVTQMGQEVILRCVPISNHLYFYWYRQILGQKVEFLVSFYNNEISEKSEIFDDQFSVERPDGSNFTLKIRSTKLEDSAMYFCASSAGGRYEQYFGPGTRLTVT.

The genes are TRBV28 and TRBJ2-1; 9 bases line up with TRBD2. Germline V gene sequence: CDR1 MDHEN, CDR2 SYDVKM. With 5 bases clipped from V and 3 bases from J, the junction kept 8 bases outside the gene matches. The CDR3 totals 16 residues. The CDR3 DNA reads TGTGCCAGCAGTGGCCGACTAGCGGAGGACTACAATGAGCAGTTCTTC. Translated, it gives CASSGRLAEDYNEQFF.

The chain combines TRBV28 with TRBJ2-5; weak D call: TRBD1 (5 bases). V was trimmed by 4 bases and J by 0 bases, leaving 15 bases between them. CDR3 length: 16 amino acids. Germline V CDR1 and CDR2: MDHEN, SYDVKM. The CDR3 DNA reads as TGTGCCAGCAGTTCCTTAGGGGTTATCTACCAAGAGACCCAGTACTTC. Residues: CASSSLGVIYQETQYF.

This chain links TRBV2 with TRBJ2-5; a possible D gene is TRBD2 (6 bases). V lost 4 bases, J lost 4 bases, and 16 bases lay in between. Per the germline V gene, CDR1 is SNHLY and CDR2 is FYNNEI. This CDR3 has 15 residues. The CDR3 sequence is CASSVNGLGGETQYF. CDR3 nucleotides: TGTGCCAGCAGTGTGAATGGTTTGGGGGGAGAGACCCAGTACTTC.

The chain combines TRBV6-1 with TRBJ1-5; D unclear. Trimming cost V 4 bases and J 0 bases, with 13 bases left between them. CDR1 MNHNS and CDR2 SASEGT come from the germline V gene. CDR3 length: 16 residues. In nucleotides, the CDR3 is TGTGCCAGCAGTGGATCGACGGGTTATAGCAATCAGCCCCAGCATTTT. This gives the protein CASSGSTGYSNQPQHF.

The CDR3 sequence: CASSPSRGSTDTQYF. The CDR3 DNA is TGTGCCAGTAGTCCCAGCAGGGGGTCCACAGATACGCAGTATTTT. The chain links TRBV19 to TRBJ2-3, with 7 bases identical to TRBD1. Germline V lookup: CDR1 LNHDA, CDR2 SQIVND (reference sequence). The CDR3 extends over 15 amino acids. V was pared by 5 bases and J by 2 bases, with 7 bases of the junction left unmatched.

V is TRBV9 and J is TRBJ2-2, with TRBD1 matching 7 bases. Germline assignment: CDR1 SGDLS and CDR2 YYNGEE. The CDR3 sequence is 15 residues long. Unmatched junction bases numbered 5, after V lost 3 bases and J lost 3 bases. CDR3 sequence (DNA): TGTGCCAGCAGCGCGGCCGGGACAGACACCGGGGAGCTGTTTTTT. The encoded protein is CASSAAGTDTGELFF. Combining the CDR3 with reference TRBV9 and TRBJ2-2 gives the whole variable domain DSGVTQTPKHLITATGQRVTLRCSPRSGDLSVYWYQQSLDQGLQFLIQYYNGEERAKGNILERFSAQQFPDLHSELNLSSLELGDSALYFCASSAAGTDTGELFFGEGSRLTVL.

This rearrangement joins TRBV7-3 to TRBJ2-3; 11 positions agree with TRBD2. CDR3 length: 17 amino acids. Germline values: CDR1 SGHTA, CDR2 FQGTGA. The J segment lost 0 bases and the V segment lost 5 bases, leaving 7 bases of the junction unmatched. The CDR3 DNA follows: TGTGCCAGCAGCCGGATGACTAGCGGGACTAGCACAGATACGCAGTATTTT. Translation: CASSRMTSGTSTDTQYF.

This chain links TRBV6-5 with TRBJ2-7, with 9 bases matching TRBD1. The germline V gene has CDR1 MNHEY and CDR2 SVGAGI. V lost 2 bases, J lost 0 bases, and 2 bases stayed unmatched. The CDR3 has 15 residues. CDR3 sequence (DNA): TGTGCCAGCAGTTACAGGACAGGGGTCTCCTACGAGCAGTACTTC. Residues: CASSYRTGVSYEQYF.

The chain recombines TRBV6-6 with TRBJ2-3; the match to TRBD2 covers 7 bases. The junction had 11 bases not matched to a gene; V was cut back by 5 bases and J by 6 bases. CDR3 length: 15 amino acids. Germline CDR1 and CDR2: MNHNY and SVGAGI (reference sequence). The CDR3 region has the DNA TGTGCCAGCAGTCCCAGCGGGACCGACTCCGATACGCAGTATTTT. Its translation is CASSPSGTDSDTQYF.

This chain links TRBV12-3 or TRBV12-4 with TRBJ2-1; D unclear. V lost 1 base and J lost 9, with 7 bases in between. CDR3 length: 12 residues. Written as DNA, the CDR3 is TGTGCCAGCAGTTTAGTAGTCGGTGAGCAGTTCTTC. Translation gives CASSLVVGEQFF.

The V and J genes are TRBV5-1 and TRBJ2-3, with TRBD1 matching over 11 bases. From germline, CDR1 is SGHRS and CDR2 YFSETQ. Trimming took 4 bases from V and 4 from J; bases not matched to a gene: 5. The CDR3 runs 15 residues. CDR3 residues: CASSPGQGVADTQYF. The DNA of the CDR3 is TGCGCCAGCAGCCCGGGACAGGGGGTGGCAGATACGCAGTATTTT.

This rearrangement joins TRBV7-9 to TRBJ2-3; 12 nucleotides line up with TRBD2. The ends lost 0 bases at V and 6 bases at J; junction bases unmatched: 4. This CDR3 spans 16 amino acids. In germline, CDR1 is SEHNR, CDR2 FQNEAQ (reference sequence). The CDR3 sequence: CASSLALAGGSDTQYF. The CDR3 nucleotides are TGTGCCAGCAGCTTAGCCCTAGCGGGAGGGTCGGATACGCAGTATTTT. Drawing the rest from reference TRBV7-9 and TRBJ2-3, the complete variable domain is DTGVSQNPRHKITKRGQNVTFRCDPISEHNRLYWYRQTLGQGPEFLTYFQNEAQLEKSRLLSDRFSAERPKGSFSTLEIQRTEQGDSAMYLCASSLALAGGSDTQYFGPGTRLTVL.

The V gene is TRBV28, the J gene TRBJ2-5; 9 bases match TRBD1. V shed 10 bases, J shed 0 bases, and the junction held 12 bases outside the gene matches. Germline CDR1 and CDR2: MDHEN and SYDVKM. The CDR3 is 16 amino acids. The CDR3 nucleotides read TGTGCCACTCAAGAGGGGACAGGGCACAACCAAGAGACCCAGTACTTC. Its translation: CATQEGTGHNQETQYF.

This chain connects TRBV10-3 to TRBJ1-5; maybe TRBD1 (6 bases). V lost 4 bases to trimming and J lost 3 bases, with 10 bases between them. The V gene's germline CDR1 is ENHRY and CDR2 SYGVKD. This CDR3 contains 14 residues. As DNA, the CDR3 is TGTGCCATCAGTGGGTGGGACAACAATCAGCCCCAGCATTTT. This codes for CAISGWDNNQPQHF.

The rearrangement uses TRBV7-2 and TRBJ1-5, with 8 positions matching TRBD1. The germline gives CDR1 SGHTA, CDR2 FQGNSA. The CDR3 loop spans 16 amino acids. V was pared by 3 bases and J by 4 bases, with 8 bases of the junction left unmatched. The CDR3 DNA sequence: TGTGCCAGCAGCTTTGTGGGGACAGGAGGAAATCAGCCCCAGCATTTT. Translated, it gives CASSFVGTGGNQPQHF. Full variable domain (remainder filled in from reference TRBV7-2 and TRBJ1-5): GAGVSQSPSNKVTEKGKDVELRCDPISGHTALYWYRQSLGQGLEFLIYFQGNSAPDKSGLPSDRFSAERTGGSVSTLTIQRTQQEDSAVYLCASSFVGTGGNQPQHFGDGTRLSIL.

This chain uses TRBV11-1 with TRBJ1-1, with D perhaps matching TRBD1 (5 bases). Between the trimmed V and J ends, which lost 5 bases and 1 base, there was a span of 11 bases. The CDR3 is 14 amino acids. CDR1 and CDR2 from the germline V gene are SGHAT and FQDESV (reference sequence). CDR3 region: CASSPLQGNTEAFF. CDR3 DNA sequence: TGTGCCAGCAGCCCACTGCAGGGGAACACTGAAGCTTTCTTT.

The chain joins TRBV4-3 to TRBJ2-7; TRBD1 matches 9 bases. The germline V gene encodes CDR1 LGHNA and CDR2 YSLEER. With V trimmed by 3 bases and J by 3 bases, 12 bases remained unmatched. The CDR3 has 17 amino acids. Written as DNA, the CDR3 is TGCGCCAGCAGCCAGGGACTGGGACAGGGCCCCTTCTACGAGCAGTACTTC. Amino acids: CASSQGLGQGPFYEQYF.